This TCR beta chain was sequenced in a study of T cells in Graves' hyperthyroidism and ophthalmopathy. V lost 4 bases to trimming and J lost 9 bases; unmatched junction nucleotides: 1. CDR3 size: 14 residues. Looked up from germline, CDR1 is SGHNT and CDR2 is YENEEA. The source material, RNA transcripts, was used to amplify TCR beta CDR3 regions. When the TCR CDR3 underwent first-round RT-PCR, the HTBI primer set was used. Using its own MiXCR run on the multiplex PCR reads, TCRdb lists one record per CDR3 protein. The table records roughly 700,000 distinct CDR3 sequences, 13% to 15% of them present only once. About this clonotype itself: A much larger clone lies one base from this, so it may be a read error.

The origin of this receptor is a woman aged 18-35 years with Graves' hyperthyroidism. The specimen was blood. The chain carries TRBV11-3 and TRBJ2-1, with 15 positions matching TRBD2. CDR3: CASSSGLAGGEQFF. In nucleotides, the CDR3 is TGTGCCAGCAGCTCGGGACTAGCGGGAGGTGAGCAGTTCTTC. Based on the CDR3 plus reference TRBV11-3 and TRBJ2-1, the full variable domain is EAGVVQSPRYKIIEKKQPVAFWCNPISGHNTLYWYLQNLGQGPELLIRYENEEAVDDSQLPKDRFSAERLKGVDSTLKIQPAELGDSAVYLCASSSGLAGGEQFFGPGTRLTVL.